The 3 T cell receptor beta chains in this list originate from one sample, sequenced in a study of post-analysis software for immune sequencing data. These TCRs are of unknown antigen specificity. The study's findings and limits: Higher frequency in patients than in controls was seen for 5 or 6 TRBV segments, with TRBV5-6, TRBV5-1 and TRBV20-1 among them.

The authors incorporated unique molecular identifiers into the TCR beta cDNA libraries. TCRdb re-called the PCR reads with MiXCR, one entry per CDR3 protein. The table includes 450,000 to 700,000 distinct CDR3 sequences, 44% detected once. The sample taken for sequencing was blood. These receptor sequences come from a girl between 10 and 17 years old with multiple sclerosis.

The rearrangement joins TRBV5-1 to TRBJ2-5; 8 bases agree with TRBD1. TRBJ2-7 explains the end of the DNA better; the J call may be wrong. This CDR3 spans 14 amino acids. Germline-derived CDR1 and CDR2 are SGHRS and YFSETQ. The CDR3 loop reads CASSPGQAAYEQYF. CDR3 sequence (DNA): TGCGCCAGCAGCCCGGGACAGGCTGCCTACGAGCAGTACTTC.

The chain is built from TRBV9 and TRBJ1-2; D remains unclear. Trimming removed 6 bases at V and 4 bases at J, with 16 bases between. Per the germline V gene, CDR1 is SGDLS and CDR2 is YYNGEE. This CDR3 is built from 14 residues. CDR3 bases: TGTGCCAGCACTAGGGATGGGGTCGGCTATGGCTACACCTTC. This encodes CASTRDGVGYGYTF.

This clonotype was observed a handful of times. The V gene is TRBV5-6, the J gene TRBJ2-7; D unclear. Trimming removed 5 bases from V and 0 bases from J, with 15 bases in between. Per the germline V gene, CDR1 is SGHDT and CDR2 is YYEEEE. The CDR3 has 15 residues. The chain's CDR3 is CASRSTPRPSYEQYF. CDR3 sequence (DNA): TGTGCCAGCAGGTCGACCCCGAGACCCTCCTACGAGCAGTACTTC.